Listed here are 13 T cell receptor beta chains from one sample, sequenced in a study of blood T cell repertoires in COVID-19. Produced via immunoSEQ multiplex PCR; TCRdb's table is partial and in-frame only. This table has hundreds of thousands of clones, roughly nine tenths appearing once. The sample consisted of peripheral blood. The source of these receptors is a woman between 45 and 60 years old with COVID-19, enrolled during active disease.

This chain links TRBV10-2 with TRBJ1-5; 11 positions match TRBD1. Germline-derived CDR1 and CDR2 are WSHSY and SAAADI. This CDR3 comprises 15 residues. V gave up 5 bases and J gave up 8 bases; unmatched junction bases: 8. This CDR3 reads CASSSGQGAMKPQHF. The CDR3 DNA reads as TGCGCCAGCAGTTCTGGACAGGGGGCGATGAAGCCCCAGCATTTT.

This chain uses TRBV5-6 with TRBJ1-5; TRBD1 matches at 10 bases. Germline V lookup: CDR1 SGHDT, CDR2 YYEEEE. The CDR3 contains 16 residues. Trimming removed 1 base from V and 4 bases from J; junction bases left unmatched: 5. The CDR3 DNA sequence: TGTGCCAGCAGCTTGACGGGACAGGGGATTAATCAGCCCCAGCATTTT. Residues: CASSLTGQGINQPQHF.

V and J are TRBV12-5 and TRBJ1-2; 7 positions match TRBD1. V gave up 0 bases and J gave up 8 bases; unmatched junction bases: 12. Looked up from germline, CDR1 is LGHNT and CDR2 is FRNRAP. The CDR3 contains 16 residues. The CDR3, as DNA: TGTGCTAGTGGTTTGGTATCAGGGGGTCCCCTTGGAGGCTACACCTTC. Amino acid sequence: CASGLVSGGPLGGYTF.

The J gene is TRBJ2-3, the V gene TRBV7-9, with 10 bases that match TRBD2. J lost 0 bases, V lost 8 bases, and 11 bases had no gene match. The CDR3 has 17 amino acids. Germline CDR1 reads SEHNR; CDR2 reads FQNEAQ (reference sequence). CDR3 loop: CASSGSGGPTSTDTQYF. The CDR3, as DNA: TGTGCCAGCTCCGGTAGCGGGGGGCCAACTAGCACAGATACGCAGTATTTT.

This chain connects TRBV6-1 to TRBJ1-2; D not certain. Trimming took 1 base from V and 7 from J, leaving 10 bases between them. Looked up from germline, CDR1 is MNHNS and CDR2 is SASEGT. The CDR3 has 13 residues. The CDR3: CASSEGVSGGYTF. For the CDR3, the DNA is TGTGCCAGCAGTGAAGGGGTAAGCGGTGGCTACACCTTC.

The chain joins TRBV5-1 to TRBJ1-2, with D possibly being TRBD1 (5 bases). Trimming removed 1 base at V and 3 bases at J, with 16 bases between. The CDR3 consists of 16 residues. The germline gives CDR1 SGHRS, CDR2 YFSETQ. The CDR3 reads CASSLHSGREDYGYTF. CDR3 nucleotide sequence: TGCGCCAGCAGCTTGCATAGCGGCAGGGAGGACTATGGCTACACCTTC.

This clone showed up just once. V is TRBV5-1 and J is TRBJ1-4; D not resolved. Germline loops: CDR1 SGHRS, CDR2 YFSETQ. V lost 5 bases and J lost 7, with 12 bases in between. This CDR3 comprises 13 residues. As DNA, the CDR3 is TGCGCCAGCAGACCCGGACGGGGTGAAAAACTGTTTTTT. Translating it yields CASRPGRGEKLFF.

This clone has only one observation. The J gene is TRBJ2-1, the V gene TRBV20-1; 8 positions agree with TRBD1. V lost 3 bases to trimming and J lost 8 bases; unmatched junction nucleotides: 3. The CDR3 contains 12 residues. CDR1 is DFQATT, CDR2 SNEGSKA, per germline (reference sequence). The CDR3 loop reads CSASQQGDEQFF. The CDR3 DNA reads TGCAGTGCTAGTCAACAGGGGGATGAGCAGTTCTTC.

V usage is TRBV20-1 and J usage is TRBJ2-1; 7 bases align to TRBD2. The CDR3 runs to 14 residues. Germline-derived CDR1 and CDR2 are DFQATT and SNEGSKA (reference sequence). Trimming removed 3 bases from V and 10 bases from J; junction bases left unmatched: 12. The DNA for the CDR3 is TGCAGTGCTAGTTCCGGGCGGGGGTTGAAGGAGCAGTTCTTC. This gives the protein CSASSGRGLKEQFF.

This chain links TRBV6-5 with TRBJ1-3; maybe TRBD1 (5 bases). V was shortened by 5 bases and J by 0 bases, with 11 bases between the two germline ends. CDR3 length equals 15 residues. The germline V gene has CDR1 MNHEY and CDR2 SVGAGI. Here the CDR3 reads CASSLVDSSGNTIYF. The CDR3 bases are TGTGCCAGCAGTCTGGTCGACAGCTCTGGAAACACCATATATTTT.

The chain carries TRBV5-1 and TRBJ1-4, with TRBD1 identical over 7 bases. V dropped 4 bases and J dropped 0; count of bases not matched to a gene: 6. Germline CDR1 and CDR2: SGHRS and YFSETQ. The CDR3 has 16 residues. The CDR3 spells CASSPEGGPTNEKLFF. In DNA, the CDR3 is TGCGCCAGCAGCCCTGAAGGGGGCCCAACTAATGAAAAACTGTTTTTT.

The chain combines TRBV2 with TRBJ2-1, with TRBD2 matching over 9 bases. Germline loops: CDR1 SNHLY, CDR2 FYNNEI. CDR3 length: 15 residues. V lost 6 bases and J lost 2; bases outside the gene matches: 5. CDR3 amino acids: CASSPAGGPYNEQFF. CDR3 bases: TGTGCCAGCAGCCCAGCGGGGGGTCCCTACAATGAGCAGTTCTTC.

The chain carries TRBV28 and TRBJ2-5; 8 bases are shared with TRBD1. V lost 2 bases, J lost 0 bases, and 8 bases stayed unmatched. Germline V gives CDR1 MDHEN, CDR2 SYDVKM. This CDR3 contains 17 residues. The CDR3 protein is CASSLQGAIKNQETQYF. The DNA for the CDR3 is TGTGCCAGCAGTTTACAGGGGGCGATCAAAAACCAAGAGACCCAGTACTTC.